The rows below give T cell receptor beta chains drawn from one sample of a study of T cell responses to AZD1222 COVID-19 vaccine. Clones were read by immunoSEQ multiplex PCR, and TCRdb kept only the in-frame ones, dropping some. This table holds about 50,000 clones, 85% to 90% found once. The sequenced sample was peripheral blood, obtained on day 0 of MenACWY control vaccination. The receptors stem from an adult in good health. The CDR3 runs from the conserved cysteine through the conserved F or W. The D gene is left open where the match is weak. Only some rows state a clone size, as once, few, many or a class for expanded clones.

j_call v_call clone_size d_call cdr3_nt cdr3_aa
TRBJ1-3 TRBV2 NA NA TGTGCCAGCAGTGAAGCGCAATCCGGAAACACCATATATTTT CASSEAQSGNTIYF
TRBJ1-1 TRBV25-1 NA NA TGTGCCAGCCGCCATCCGGGAACCCACACTGAAGCTTTCTTT CASRHPGTHTEAFF
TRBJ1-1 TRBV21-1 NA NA TGTGCCAGCAACACCCTTACCACTGAAGCTTTCTTT CASNTLTTEAFF
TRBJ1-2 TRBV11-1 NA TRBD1 TGTGCCAGCAGCACCGGGACAGACTATGGCTACACCTTC CASSTGTDYGYTF
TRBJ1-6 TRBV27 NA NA TGTGCCAGCAGTTTACCGGGGGGTCTTAATTCACCCCTCCACTTT CASSLPGGLNSPLHF
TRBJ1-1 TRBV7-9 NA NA TGTGCCAGCAGCTTAGGGCTAGGGGCGAACACTGAAGCTTTCTTT CASSLGLGANTEAFF
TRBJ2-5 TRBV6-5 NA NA TGTGCCAGCAGCTTTGGGGTTTTTCGGCAAGAGACCCAGTACTTC CASSFGVFRQETQYF
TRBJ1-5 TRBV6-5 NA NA TGTGCCAGCAGTTACGGGCCGATCCGAGGGAATCAGCCCCAGCATTTT CASSYGPIRGNQPQHF
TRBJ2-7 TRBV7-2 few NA TGTGCCAGCAGCCCTCCGTCCTACGAGCAGTACTTC CASSPPSYEQYF
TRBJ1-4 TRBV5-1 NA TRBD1 TGCGCCAGCAGCTTCGGCACAGGGGGGAGTAATGAAAAACTGTTTTTT CASSFGTGGSNEKLFF
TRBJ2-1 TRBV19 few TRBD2 TGTGCCAGTAGTTCCCTGCAGCGGGGAGATTACAATGAGCAGTTCTTC CASSSLQRGDYNEQFF
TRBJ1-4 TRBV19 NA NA TGTGCCAGTAGTATGATGGGAGGTCCGGAGGAAAAACTGTTTTTT CASSMMGGPEEKLFF
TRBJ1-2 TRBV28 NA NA TGTGCCAGCAGAACAACAGTAGGCGGCTATGGCTACACCTTC CASRTTVGGYGYTF
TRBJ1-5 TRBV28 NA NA TGTGCCAGCAGTTTTAGGGGGAGGGCTGGTCAGCCCCAGCATTTT CASSFRGRAGQPQHF
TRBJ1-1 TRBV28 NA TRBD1 TGTGCCAGCAGTTCTATTACCAGGTCGGAGGACAGGGTGGACACTGAAGCTTTCTTT CASSSITRSEDRVDTEAFF
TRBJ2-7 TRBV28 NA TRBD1 TGTGCCAGCAGTCTTCCCGGGACAGGGGGCGAGCAGTACTTC CASSLPGTGGEQYF
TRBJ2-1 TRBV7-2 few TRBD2 TGTGCCAGCAGCTTAGCGTCTCCGGGAGGGCCCAGTGAGCAGTTCTTC CASSLASPGGPSEQFF
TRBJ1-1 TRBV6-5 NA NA TGTGCCAGCAGTTACCCAGGGAGTCGCAACACTGAAGCTTTCTTT CASSYPGSRNTEAFF
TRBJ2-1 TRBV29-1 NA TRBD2 TGCAGCGTTGGGACTAGCGTTGGTTACAATGAGCAGTTCTTC CSVGTSVGYNEQFF
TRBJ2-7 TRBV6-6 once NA TGTGCCAGCAGTTATGAGGGGGGCTCCTACTCCTACGAGCAGTACTTC CASSYEGGSYSYEQYF
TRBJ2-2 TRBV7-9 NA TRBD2 TGTGCCAGCAGCCCTAGACTAGCGGGAGACACCGGGGAGCTGTTTTTT CASSPRLAGDTGELFF
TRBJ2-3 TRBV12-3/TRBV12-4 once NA TGTGCCAGCAGCCCCTTTGGCACAGATACGCAGTATTTT CASSPFGTDTQYF
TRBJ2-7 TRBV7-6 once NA TGTGCCAGCAGTTTTCAGGAGAGCTCCTACGAGCAGTACTTC CASSFQESSYEQYF
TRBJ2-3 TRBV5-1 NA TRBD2 TGCGCCAGCAGCTTACCCACCCTAGCGGGAACGAGCACAGATACGCAGTATTTT CASSLPTLAGTSTDTQYF
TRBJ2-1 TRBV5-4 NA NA TGTGCCAGCAGCTTGGACGGGAACTTCTACAATGAGCAGTTCTTC CASSLDGNFYNEQFF
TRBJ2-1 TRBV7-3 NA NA TGTGCCAGCAGCCCGGACGCTTCTCGATACAATGAGCAGTTCTTC CASSPDASRYNEQFF
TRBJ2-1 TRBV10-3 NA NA TGTGCCATCAGTGGGGACGAAGGCCTATACAATGAGCAGTTCTTC CAISGDEGLYNEQFF
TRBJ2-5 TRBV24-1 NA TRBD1 TGTGCCACCAGTGATTTCGGACAGGGGTGGGGAGAGACCCAGTACTTC CATSDFGQGWGETQYF
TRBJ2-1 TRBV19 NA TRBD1 TGTGCCAGTACCTTAGGGGGGACAGGGGGGAATGAGCAGTTCTTC CASTLGGTGGNEQFF
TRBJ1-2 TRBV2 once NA TGTGCCAGCAGTGAAACCGGGGTTTATGGCTACACCTTC CASSETGVYGYTF
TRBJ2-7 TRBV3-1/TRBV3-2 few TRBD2 TGTGCCAGCAGCCCGGGACTAGCGGGAGGGCTGCGCGAGCAGTACTTC CASSPGLAGGLREQYF
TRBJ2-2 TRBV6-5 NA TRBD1 TGTGCCAGCAGTTTGACAGGGTACAGCGGGGAGCTGTTTTTT CASSLTGYSGELFF
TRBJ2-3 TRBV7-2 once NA TGTGCCAGCAGCTTAGATAGATTCACAGATACGCAGTATTTT CASSLDRFTDTQYF
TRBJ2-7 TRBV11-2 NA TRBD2 TGTGCCAGCAGCTTGGGAGCGGGGACCTCCTACGAGCAGTACTTC CASSLGAGTSYEQYF
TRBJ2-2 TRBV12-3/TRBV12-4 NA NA TGTGCCAGCAGGACTAACACCGGGGAGCTGTTTTTT CASRTNTGELFF
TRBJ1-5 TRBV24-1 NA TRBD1 TGTGCCACCAGTGATACTGGACAGGGAGGTAATCAGCCCCAGCATTTT CATSDTGQGGNQPQHF
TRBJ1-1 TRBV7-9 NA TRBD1 TGTGCCAGCAGCATCCGGACAGGGGGGAACACTGAAGCTTTCTTT CASSIRTGGNTEAFF
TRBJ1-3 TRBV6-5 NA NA TGTGCCAGCAGTTACGATTGGTGGTCAGGAAACACCATATATTTT CASSYDWWSGNTIYF
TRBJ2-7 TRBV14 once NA TGTGCCAGCAGCCAAGATCGGGTTTTCTCCTACGAGCAGTACTTC CASSQDRVFSYEQYF
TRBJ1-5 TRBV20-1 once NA TGCAGTGCTAGTTCGTCAGGGAGTCAGCCCCAGCATTTT CSASSSGSQPQHF
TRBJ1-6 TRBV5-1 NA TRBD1 TGCGCCAGCACCCCGGGACAGGGACGATCACCCCTCCACTTT CASTPGQGRSPLHF
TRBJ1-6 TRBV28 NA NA TGTGCCAGCAGTCCCTCGACGGGGGGTCCCCTCCACTTT CASSPSTGGPLHF
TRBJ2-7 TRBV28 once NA TGTGCCAGCAGTTTATCGGGGGACATGTACGAGCAGTACTTC CASSLSGDMYEQYF
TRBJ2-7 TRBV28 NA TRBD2 TGTGCCAGCAGTTTAAGGGGGACTAGCGGGCTCTACGAGCAGTACTTC CASSLRGTSGLYEQYF
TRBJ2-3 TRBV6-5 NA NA TGTGCCAGCAGTTACGCCAGGGTGGGTGATACGCAGTATTTT CASSYARVGDTQYF
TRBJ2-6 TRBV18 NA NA TGTGCCAGCTCACCGAACTCTGGGGCCAACGTCCTGACTTTC CASSPNSGANVLTF
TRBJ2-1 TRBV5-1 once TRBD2 TGCGCCAGCAGCTCCGGGAGTAGCGGGATGTTTGAGCAGTTCTTC CASSSGSSGMFEQFF
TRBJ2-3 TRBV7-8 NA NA TGTGCCAGCAGCTTAGCGATGGCTAGCGCAGGCACAGATACGCAGTATTTT CASSLAMASAGTDTQYF
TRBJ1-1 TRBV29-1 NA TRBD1 TGCAGCGTTGATCCAGGGGGGATGAACACTGAAGCTTTCTTT CSVDPGGMNTEAFF
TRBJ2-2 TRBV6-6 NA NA TGTGCCAGCAGTTACTCGGGTGGCGGGGAGCTGTTTTTT CASSYSGGGELFF
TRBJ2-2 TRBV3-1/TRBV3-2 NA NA TGTGCCAGCAGCAGAGTGAGGGTTGACACCGGGGAGCTGTTTTTT CASSRVRVDTGELFF
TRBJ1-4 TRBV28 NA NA TGTGCCAGCGGGGGTCGGGGGGCTAGGACTAATGAAAAACTGTTTTTT CASGGRGARTNEKLFF
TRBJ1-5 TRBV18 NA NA TGTGCCAGCTCACCCCAGAGAGGGGATAGCAATCAGCCCCAGCATTTT CASSPQRGDSNQPQHF
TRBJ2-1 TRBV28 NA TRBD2 TGTGCCAGCAGTAAGACTAGCGGGGCCTACAATGAGCAGTTCTTC CASSKTSGAYNEQFF
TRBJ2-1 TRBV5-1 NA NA TGCGCCAGCAGCTTACAGGGCGTAAATGAGCAGTTCTTC CASSLQGVNEQFF
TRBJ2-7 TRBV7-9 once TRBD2 TGTGCCAGCACCTTAGGGACTAGCCGTATCGACGAGCAGTACTTC CASTLGTSRIDEQYF
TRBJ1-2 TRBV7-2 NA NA TGTGCCAGCAGCCTCACCCCCAACTATGGCTACACCTTC CASSLTPNYGYTF
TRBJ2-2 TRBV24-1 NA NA TGTGCCACCAGTGATTTTAGCCCCGGGGAGCTGTTTTTT CATSDFSPGELFF